This record covers a single TCR beta chain. Its matching antigen is unknown. The data belong to a study of cytomegalovirus exposure and HLA in healthy donors. Study-wide context: The same platform was used for the roughly 120 validation repertoires as for the 650 to 800 first-cohort repertoires, as reported in a later analysis. General study findings and limits: High specificity and sensitivity for cytomegalovirus status were reported for the classifier. A subsequent analysis found that TCR clusters from the first cohort also tended to co-occur in the approximately 130 validation repertoires, with about 94% of cluster scores above 0. Cytomegalovirus-associated TCR beta chains were listed, numbering some 170.

Germline CDR1 is LNHNV and CDR2 is YYDKDF (reference sequence). With V trimmed by 5 bases and J by 4 bases, 9 bases remained unmatched. The CDR3 consists of 16 residues. Sequencing used immunoSEQ multiplex PCR; TCRdb keeps in-frame clones, though not all of them. The sample carries around 34,000 clones, over 85% recorded once. The sequenced sample was PBMCs. This sequence originates from a man aged 18 to 29 in good health and CMV-seronegative. The chain links TRBV15 to TRBJ2-3; 10 positions agree with TRBD2. The CDR3 loop reads CATSARSSGSADTQYF. The CDR3 DNA is TGTGCCACCAGCGCTCGGTCTAGCGGGAGTGCAGATACGCAGTATTTT.